The clone carrying this T cell receptor (beta chain) was picked up a small number of times. Its antigen is not identified. These data originate in a study of Graves' ophthalmopathy and Graves' hyperthyroidism. General study points: At about 69% sensitivity and about 72% specificity, the model predicted progression of the ophthalmopathy. A 13-signature model separated ophthalmopathy from stable hyperthyroidism, approximately 87% sensitivity, approximately 80% specificity.

Germline loops: CDR1 MDHEN, CDR2 SYDVKM. The germline V and J ends were trimmed by 8 bases and 4 bases, with 12 bases remaining between them. CDR3 length: 12 residues. Other autoimmune diseases, uncontrolled infections, pregnancy or lactation excluded patients from enrollment. RNA transcripts were the source from which TCR beta CDR3 regions were amplified. The library came from an HTBI-primed first-round RT-PCR and a second-round multiplex PCR. In TCRdb, the multiplex PCR reads were re-called with MiXCR into one record per CDR3 protein. Found here are about 620,000 distinct CDR3 sequences, approximately 21% of them singletons; the top ten hold roughly 6.9%.

The origin of this receptor is a woman under 30 with stable Graves' hyperthyroidism. Some clones in this sample may be carry-over from other donors' samples. This chain joins TRBV28 and TRBJ2-7; no reliable D call. The sequenced sample consisted of peripheral blood. CDR3 DNA sequence: TGTGCCAGCGGTTATGGACCTTACGAGCAGTACTTC. Encoded protein: CASGYGPYEQYF.